This T cell receptor beta chain appears in the sequencing data of a study of T cells after yellow fever vaccination. This clonotype has a handful of counts. One entry per CDR3 protein, called by TCRdb with MiXCR from the 5' RACE reads. The table has approximately 180,000 distinct CDR3 sequences, approximately 6.2% seen once. The CDR3 spans 13 residues. In germline, CDR1 is SEHNR, CDR2 FQNEAQ (reference sequence). Trimming pared 4 bases from V and 6 bases from J, leaving 12 bases between. Sample: CD4+ T cells sorted from PBMCs, taken on the day of the first yellow fever vaccination. The gene calls are TRBV7-9 and TRBJ1-2; weak D call: TRBD1 (5 bases). The source is a man aged 18-30 years who received the YFV17D yellow fever vaccine. The CDR3 sequence is CASSYPRGDGYTF. The CDR3 nucleotides are TGTGCCAGCAGCTACCCGCGGGGGGATGGCTACACCTTC.